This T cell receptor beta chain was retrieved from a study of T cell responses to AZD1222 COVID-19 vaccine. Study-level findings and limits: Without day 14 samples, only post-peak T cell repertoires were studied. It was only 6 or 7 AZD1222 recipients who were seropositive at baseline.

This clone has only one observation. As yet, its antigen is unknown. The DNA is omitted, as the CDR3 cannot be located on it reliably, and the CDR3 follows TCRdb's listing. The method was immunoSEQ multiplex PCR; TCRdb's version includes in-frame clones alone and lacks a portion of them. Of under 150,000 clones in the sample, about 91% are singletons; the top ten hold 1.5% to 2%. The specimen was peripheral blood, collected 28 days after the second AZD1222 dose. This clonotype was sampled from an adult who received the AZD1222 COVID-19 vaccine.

The CDR3 here is CASRPFGSGSPSNSPLHF. The V and J genes are TRBV12-2 and TRBJ1-6. TRBV12-2 is classified as a pseudogene. Including both end residues, the CDR3 is 18 amino acids long.